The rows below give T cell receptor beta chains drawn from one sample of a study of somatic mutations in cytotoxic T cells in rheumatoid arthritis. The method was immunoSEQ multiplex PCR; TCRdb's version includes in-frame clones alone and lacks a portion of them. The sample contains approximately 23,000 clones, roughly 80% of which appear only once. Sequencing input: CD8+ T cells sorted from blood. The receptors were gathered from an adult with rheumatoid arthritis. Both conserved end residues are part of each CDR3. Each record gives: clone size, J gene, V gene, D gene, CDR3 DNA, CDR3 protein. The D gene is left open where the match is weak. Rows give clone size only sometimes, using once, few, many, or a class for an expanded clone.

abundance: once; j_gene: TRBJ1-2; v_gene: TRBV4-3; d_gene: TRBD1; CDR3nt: TGCGCCAGCAGCCCAAGTACAGGGGACTACTATGGCTACACCTTC; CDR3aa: CASSPSTGDYYGYTF
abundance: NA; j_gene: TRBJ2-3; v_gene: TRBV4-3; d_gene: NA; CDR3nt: TGCGCCAGCAGCCAAGAGGCCGGGCGGGGAACCACAGATACGCAGTATTTT; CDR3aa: CASSQEAGRGTTDTQYF
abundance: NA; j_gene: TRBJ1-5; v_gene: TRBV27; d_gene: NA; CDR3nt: TGTGCCAGCAGTTTAAATGGGGGACCCCCCTATAGCAATCAGCCCCAGCATTTT; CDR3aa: CASSLNGGPPYSNQPQHF
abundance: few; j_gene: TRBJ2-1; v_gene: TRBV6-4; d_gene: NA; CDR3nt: TGTGCCAGCAGCCCGGACCCACGGGATGAGCAGTTCTTC; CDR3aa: CASSPDPRDEQFF
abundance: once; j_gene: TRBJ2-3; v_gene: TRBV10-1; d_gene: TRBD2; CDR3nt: TGCGCCAGCAGTGAGTCGCGACTAGCGGGCACAGATACGCAGTATTTT; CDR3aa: CASSESRLAGTDTQYF
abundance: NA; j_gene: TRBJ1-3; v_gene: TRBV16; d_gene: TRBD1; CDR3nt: TGTGCCAGCAGCCCGGGACAGGGGCCCGGAAACACCATATATTTT; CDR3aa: CASSPGQGPGNTIYF
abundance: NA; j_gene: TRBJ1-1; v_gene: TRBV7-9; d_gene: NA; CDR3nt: TGTGCCAGCAGCTTCGGGTTGAACACTGAAGCTTTCTTT; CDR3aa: CASSFGLNTEAFF
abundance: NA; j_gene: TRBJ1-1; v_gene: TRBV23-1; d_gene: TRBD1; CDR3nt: TGCGCCAGCAGTCAATCGGCAGGGGGCTCTGACACTGAAGCTTTCTTT; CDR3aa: CASSQSAGGSDTEAFF
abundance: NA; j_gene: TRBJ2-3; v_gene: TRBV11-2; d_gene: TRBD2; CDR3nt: TGTGCCAGCAGCCCCGAAGCGGGGAACACAGATACGCAGTATTTT; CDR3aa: CASSPEAGNTDTQYF
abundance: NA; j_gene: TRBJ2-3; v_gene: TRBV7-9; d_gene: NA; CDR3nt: TGTGCCAGCAGCTTTAGCGGTCATAGCACAGATACGCAGTATTTT; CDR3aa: CASSFSGHSTDTQYF
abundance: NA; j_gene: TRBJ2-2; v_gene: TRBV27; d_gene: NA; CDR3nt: TGTGCCAGCAGGGCGATAGGGCCAGCAGCCGGGGAGCTGTTTTTT; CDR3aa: CASRAIGPAAGELFF
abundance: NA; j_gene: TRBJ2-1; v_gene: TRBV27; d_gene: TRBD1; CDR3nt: TGTGCCAGCAGAGGGACAGCTTACAATGAGCAGTTCTTC; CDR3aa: CASRGTAYNEQFF
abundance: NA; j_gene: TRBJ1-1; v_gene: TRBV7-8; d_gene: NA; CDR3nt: TGTGCCAGCAGCCCTTTATCGGGACTCACGAACACTGAAGCTTTCTTT; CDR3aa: CASSPLSGLTNTEAFF
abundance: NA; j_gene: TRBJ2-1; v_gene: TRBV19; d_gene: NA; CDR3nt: TGTGCCAGTAGTATAGATTTGGGGGGGGCGCAGGGTGAGCAGTTCTTC; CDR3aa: CASSIDLGGAQGEQFF
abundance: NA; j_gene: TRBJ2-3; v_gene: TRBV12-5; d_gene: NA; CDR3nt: TGTGCTAGTGGTTCTCACCGGGCCCCCCGGACCACGGGTCGAAGCACAGATACGCAGTATTTT; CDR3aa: CASGSHRAPRTTGRSTDTQYF
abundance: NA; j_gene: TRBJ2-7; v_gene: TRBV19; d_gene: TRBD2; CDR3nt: TGTGCCAGTAGCCCAGGGACTAGCGGGAGTTACGAGCAGTACTTC; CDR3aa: CASSPGTSGSYEQYF
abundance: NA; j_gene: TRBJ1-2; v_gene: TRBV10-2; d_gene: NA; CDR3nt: TGCGCCAGCAGTGAGTCATTGGACACCTACTACTATGGCTACACCTTC; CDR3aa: CASSESLDTYYYGYTF
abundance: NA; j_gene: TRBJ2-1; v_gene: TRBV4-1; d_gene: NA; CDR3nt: TGCGCCAGCAGCCAAGATCTAGGGGCGGGGTCCTACAATGAGCAGTTCTTC; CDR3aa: CASSQDLGAGSYNEQFF
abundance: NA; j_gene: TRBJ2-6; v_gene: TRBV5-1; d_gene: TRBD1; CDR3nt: TGCGCCAGCAGTCTCGCTCTTCTGGGGACAGGGGGCTTAAGTGGGGCCAACGTCCTGACTTTC; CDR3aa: CASSLALLGTGGLSGANVLTF
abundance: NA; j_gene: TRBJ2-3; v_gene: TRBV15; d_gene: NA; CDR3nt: TGTGCCACCAGCAGAGATTTCGGGGGAAGCACAGATACGCAGTATTTT; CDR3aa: CATSRDFGGSTDTQYF
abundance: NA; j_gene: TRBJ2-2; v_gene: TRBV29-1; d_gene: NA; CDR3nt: TGCAGCGTTGCGGGAGTGAACACCGGGGAGCTGTTTTTT; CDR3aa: CSVAGVNTGELFF
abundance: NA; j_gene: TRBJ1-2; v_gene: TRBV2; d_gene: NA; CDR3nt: TGTGCCAGCAGCGGGACTGAAGCGAACTATGGCTACACCTTC; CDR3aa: CASSGTEANYGYTF
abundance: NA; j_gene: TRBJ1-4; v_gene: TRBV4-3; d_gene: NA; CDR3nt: TGCGCCAGCAGCCAAGTCGGGACGGCAGTTATCCCAACTAGAACCTTT; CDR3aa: CASSQVGTAVIPTRTF
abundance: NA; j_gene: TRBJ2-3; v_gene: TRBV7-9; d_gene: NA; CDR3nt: TGTGCCAGCAGCTGGACAGCGGCAGATACGCAGTATTTT; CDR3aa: CASSWTAADTQYF
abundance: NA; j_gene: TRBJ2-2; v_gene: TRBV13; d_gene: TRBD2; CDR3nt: TGTGCCAGCAGCAAGAAGGGACTAGCGGGAGGGCCAGCCGGGGAGCTGTTTTTT; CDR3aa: CASSKKGLAGGPAGELFF
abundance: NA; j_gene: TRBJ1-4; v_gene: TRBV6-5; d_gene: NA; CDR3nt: TGTGCCAGCAGTGCCAGGGTGTTTAATGAAAAACTGTTTTTT; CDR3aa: CASSARVFNEKLFF
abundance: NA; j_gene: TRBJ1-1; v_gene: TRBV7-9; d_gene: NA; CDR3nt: TGTGCCAGCAGCAATCGAGTCCTTTGGGACACTGAAGCTTTCTTT; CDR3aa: CASSNRVLWDTEAFF
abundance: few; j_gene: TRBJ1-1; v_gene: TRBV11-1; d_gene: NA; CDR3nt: TGTGCCAGCAGCTTAGCGTCAGGGTGGGGCACTGAAGCTTTCTTT; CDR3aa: CASSLASGWGTEAFF